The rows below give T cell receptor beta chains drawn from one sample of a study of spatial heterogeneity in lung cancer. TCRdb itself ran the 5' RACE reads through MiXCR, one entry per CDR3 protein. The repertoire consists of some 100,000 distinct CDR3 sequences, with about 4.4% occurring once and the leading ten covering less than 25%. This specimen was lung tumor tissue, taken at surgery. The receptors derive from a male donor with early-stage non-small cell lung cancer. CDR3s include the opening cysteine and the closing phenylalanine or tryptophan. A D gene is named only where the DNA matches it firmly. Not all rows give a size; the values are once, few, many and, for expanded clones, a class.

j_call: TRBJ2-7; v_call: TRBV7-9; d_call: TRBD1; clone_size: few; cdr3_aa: CASSPQSGTGEVYEQYF; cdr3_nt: TGTGCCAGCAGCCCCCAGAGTGGGACAGGGGAGGTATACGAGCAGTACTTC
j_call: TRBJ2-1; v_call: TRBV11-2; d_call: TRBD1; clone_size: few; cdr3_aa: CASSLEGQYNEQFF; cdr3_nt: TGTGCCAGCAGCTTAGAGGGACAGTACAATGAGCAGTTCTTC
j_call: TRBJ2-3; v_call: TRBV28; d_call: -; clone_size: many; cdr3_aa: CAARPGTDTQYF; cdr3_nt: TGTGCCGCAAGGCCGGGGACAGATACGCAGTATTTT
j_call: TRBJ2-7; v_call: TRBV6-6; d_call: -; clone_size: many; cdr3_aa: CASSYPDRPLYEQYF; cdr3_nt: TGTGCCAGCAGTTACCCAGACAGGCCTCTTTACGAGCAGTACTTC
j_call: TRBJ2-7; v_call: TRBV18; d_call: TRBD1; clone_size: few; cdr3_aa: CASSRGQSPSSGQYF; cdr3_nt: TGTGCCAGCTCAAGGGGGCAGAGCCCATCGTCGGGGCAGTACTTC
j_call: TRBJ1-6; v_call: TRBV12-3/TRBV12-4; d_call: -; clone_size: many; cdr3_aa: CASSLGEDSPLHF; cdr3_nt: TGTGCCAGCAGTTTAGGGGAGGACTCACCCCTCCACTTT
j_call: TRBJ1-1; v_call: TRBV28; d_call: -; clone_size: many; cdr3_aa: CASTLTGRLRKAFF; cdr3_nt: TGTGCCAGCACCTTAACAGGGCGGTTACGAAAAGCTTTCTTT
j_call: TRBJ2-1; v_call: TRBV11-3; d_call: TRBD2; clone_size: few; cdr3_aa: CASSLTSGSPCNEQFF; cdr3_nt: TGTGCCAGCAGCTTGACTAGCGGGAGTCCCTGCAATGAGCAGTTCTTC
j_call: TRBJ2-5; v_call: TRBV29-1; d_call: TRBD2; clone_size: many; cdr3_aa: CSALGLAGAVETQYF; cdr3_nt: TGCAGCGCTTTGGGACTAGCGGGAGCGGTCGAGACCCAGTACTTC
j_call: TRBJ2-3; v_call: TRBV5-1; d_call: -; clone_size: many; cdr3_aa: CASSLGRGGTDTQYF; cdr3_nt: TGCGCCAGCAGCTTGGGGAGAGGAGGCACAGATACGCAGTATTTT
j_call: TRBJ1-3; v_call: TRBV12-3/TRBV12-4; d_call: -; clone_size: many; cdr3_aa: CASSLLYSGNTIYF; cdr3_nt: TGTGCCAGCAGTTTACTGTACTCTGGAAACACCATATATTTT
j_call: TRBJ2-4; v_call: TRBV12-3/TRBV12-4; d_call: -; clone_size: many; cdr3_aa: CASRRRGKNIQYF; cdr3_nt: TGTGCCAGCAGGCGGAGGGGGAAAAACATTCAGTACTTC
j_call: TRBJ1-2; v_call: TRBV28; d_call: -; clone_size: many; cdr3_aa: CASSLGGSQSYGYTF; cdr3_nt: TGTGCCAGCAGTTTAGGTGGTAGCCAGAGCTATGGCTACACCTTC
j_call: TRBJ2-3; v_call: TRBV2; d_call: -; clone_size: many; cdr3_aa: CASRTSQVLDTQYF; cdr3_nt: TGTGCCAGCAGGACTAGTCAAGTCCTAGATACGCAGTATTTT
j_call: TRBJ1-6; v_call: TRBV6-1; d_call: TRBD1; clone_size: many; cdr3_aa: CASSPGQGENSPLHF; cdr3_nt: TGTGCCAGCAGCCCCGGACAGGGGGAAAATTCACCCCTCCACTTT
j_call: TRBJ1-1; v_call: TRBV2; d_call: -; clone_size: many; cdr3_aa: CASMSQRDTEAFF; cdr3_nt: TGTGCCAGCATGTCCCAAAGGGACACTGAAGCTTTCTTT
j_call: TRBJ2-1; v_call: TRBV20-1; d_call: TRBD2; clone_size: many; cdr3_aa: CSARSGSSYNEQFF; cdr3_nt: TGCAGTGCTAGGAGCGGGAGCTCCTACAATGAGCAGTTCTTC
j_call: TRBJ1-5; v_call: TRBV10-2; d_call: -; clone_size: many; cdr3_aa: CASSDGPRNQPQHF; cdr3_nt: TGCGCCAGCAGTGACGGACCCCGCAATCAGCCCCAGCATTTT
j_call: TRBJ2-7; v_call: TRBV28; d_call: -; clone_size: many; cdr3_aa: CASGLGGPSYEQYF; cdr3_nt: TGTGCCAGCGGCCTGGGCGGACCTTCCTACGAGCAGTACTTC
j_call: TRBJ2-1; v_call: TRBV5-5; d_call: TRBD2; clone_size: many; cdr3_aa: CASFRQAGEFEQFF; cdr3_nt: TGTGCCAGCTTCAGGCAAGCGGGAGAATTTGAGCAGTTCTTC
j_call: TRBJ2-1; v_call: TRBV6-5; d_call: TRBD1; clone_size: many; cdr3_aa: CASSFSGDSFRQFF; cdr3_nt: TGTGCCAGCAGTTTCTCCGGGGACAGTTTTCGTCAGTTCTTC
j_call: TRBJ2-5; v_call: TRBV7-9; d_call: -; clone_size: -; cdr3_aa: CASSFGKQETQYF; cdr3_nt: TGTGCCAGCAGCTTCGGAAAACAAGAGACCCAGTACTTC
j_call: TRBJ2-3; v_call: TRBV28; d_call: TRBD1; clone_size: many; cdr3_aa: CASSLVRGWQGAHPDTQYF; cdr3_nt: TGTGCCAGCAGTTTAGTTCGAGGGTGGCAGGGGGCGCACCCAGATACGCAGTATTTT
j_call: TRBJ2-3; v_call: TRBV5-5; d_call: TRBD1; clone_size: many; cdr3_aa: CASSLPGGRDTQYF; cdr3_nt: TGTGCCAGCAGCTTGCCAGGGGGCCGAGATACGCAGTATTTT
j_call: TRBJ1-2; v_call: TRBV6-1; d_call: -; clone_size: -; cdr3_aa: CASSEGARVEGYTF; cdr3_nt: TGTGCCAGCAGTGAAGGGGCCAGGGTCGAGGGCTACACCTTC
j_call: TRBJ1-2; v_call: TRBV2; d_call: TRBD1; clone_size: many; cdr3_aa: CASEGAGQGTDYGYTF; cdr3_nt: TGTGCCAGCGAGGGGGCTGGACAGGGGACCGACTATGGCTACACCTTC
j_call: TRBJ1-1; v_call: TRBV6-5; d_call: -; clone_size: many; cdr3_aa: CASSYRGQEAFF; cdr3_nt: TGTGCCAGCAGTTACCGGGGGCAGGAAGCTTTCTTT
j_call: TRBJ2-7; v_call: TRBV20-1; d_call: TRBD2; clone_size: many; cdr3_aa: CSAQVGVAGDEQYF; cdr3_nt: TGCAGTGCACAGGTTGGGGTAGCGGGAGACGAGCAGTACTTC
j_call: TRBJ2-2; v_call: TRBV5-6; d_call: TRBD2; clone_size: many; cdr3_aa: CASSLPSGNTGELFF; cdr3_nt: TGTGCCAGCAGCTTGCCTAGCGGGAACACCGGGGAGCTGTTTTTT
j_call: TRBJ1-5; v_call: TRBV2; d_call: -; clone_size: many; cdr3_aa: CASSQTRVDQPQHF; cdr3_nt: TGTGCCAGCAGCCAGACACGTGTCGATCAGCCCCAGCATTTT
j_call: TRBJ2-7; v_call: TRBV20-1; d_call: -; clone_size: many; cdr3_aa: CSADEGSSYEQYF; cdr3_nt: TGCAGTGCTGACGAGGGGAGCTCCTACGAGCAGTACTTC